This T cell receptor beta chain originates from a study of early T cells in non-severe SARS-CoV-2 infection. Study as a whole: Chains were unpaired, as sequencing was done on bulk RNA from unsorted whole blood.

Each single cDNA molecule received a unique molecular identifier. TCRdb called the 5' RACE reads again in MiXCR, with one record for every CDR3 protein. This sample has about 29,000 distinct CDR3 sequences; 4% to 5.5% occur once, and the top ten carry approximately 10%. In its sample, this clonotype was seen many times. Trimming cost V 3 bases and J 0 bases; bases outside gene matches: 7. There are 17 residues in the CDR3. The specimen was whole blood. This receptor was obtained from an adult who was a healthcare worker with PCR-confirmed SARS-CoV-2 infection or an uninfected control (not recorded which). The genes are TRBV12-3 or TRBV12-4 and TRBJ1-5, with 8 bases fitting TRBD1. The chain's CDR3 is CASSFGTGFSSNQPQHF. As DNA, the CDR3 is TGTGCCAGCAGTTTCGGGACAGGCTTTTCTAGCAATCAGCCCCAGCATTTT.